Shown below are 2 T cell receptor beta chains from a single sample sequenced in a study of shared clonotypes between healthy human individuals. Assay: immunoSEQ multiplex PCR; the TCRdb copy retains only in-frame clones and omits some. The data show about 2 million clones, roughly 94% seen once. Sequenced sample: naive CD4+ T cells sorted from blood. The subset was: CD45RA+ positively selected. The source of these receptors is a man younger than 35 in good health.

Regarding this clone: Different DNA sequences within this sample yield the same CDR3. The chain combines TRBV5-1 with TRBJ1-3; D not certain. CDR1 and CDR2 (germline): SGHRS, YFSETQ. The CDR3 runs 15 residues. Between the trimmed V and J ends, which lost 0 bases and 0 bases, there was a span of 7 bases. The CDR3 DNA follows: TGCGCCAGCAGCTTGGGCGATAGCTCTGGAAACACCATATATTTT. Translated, it gives CASSLGDSSGNTIYF. Drawing the rest from reference TRBV5-1 and TRBJ1-3, the complete variable domain is KAGVTQTPRYLIKTRGQQVTLSCSPISGHRSVSWYQQTPGQGLQFLFEYFSETQRNKGNFPGRFSGRQFSNSRSEMNVSTLELGDSALYLCASSLGDSSGNTIYFGEGSWLTVV.

J is TRBJ1-6 and V is TRBV23-1, with 9 bases lining up with TRBD1. TRBV23-1 is classed as an ORF, of uncertain function. The CDR3 has 19 amino acids. V shed 4 bases, J shed 13 bases, and the junction held 23 bases outside the gene matches. The CDR3 bases are TGCGCCAGCAGTCGACGGACAGGGGTTATAATTCACCCCTCCAACCCCCTCCACTTT. The encoded protein is CASSRRTGVIIHPSNPLHF.